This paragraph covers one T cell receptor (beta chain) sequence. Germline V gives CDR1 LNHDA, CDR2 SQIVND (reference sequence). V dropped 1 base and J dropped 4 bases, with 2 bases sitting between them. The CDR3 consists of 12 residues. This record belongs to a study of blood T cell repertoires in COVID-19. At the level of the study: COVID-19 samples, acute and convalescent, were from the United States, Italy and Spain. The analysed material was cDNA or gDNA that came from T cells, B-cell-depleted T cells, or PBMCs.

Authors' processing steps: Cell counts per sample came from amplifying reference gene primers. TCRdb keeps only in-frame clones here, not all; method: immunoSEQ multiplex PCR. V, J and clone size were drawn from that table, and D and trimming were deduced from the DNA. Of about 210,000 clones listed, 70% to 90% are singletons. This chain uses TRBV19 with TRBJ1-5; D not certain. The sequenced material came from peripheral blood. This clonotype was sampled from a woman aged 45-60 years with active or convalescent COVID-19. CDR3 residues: CASSIANQPQHF. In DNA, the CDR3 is TGTGCCAGTAGTATAGCAAATCAGCCCCAGCATTTT.